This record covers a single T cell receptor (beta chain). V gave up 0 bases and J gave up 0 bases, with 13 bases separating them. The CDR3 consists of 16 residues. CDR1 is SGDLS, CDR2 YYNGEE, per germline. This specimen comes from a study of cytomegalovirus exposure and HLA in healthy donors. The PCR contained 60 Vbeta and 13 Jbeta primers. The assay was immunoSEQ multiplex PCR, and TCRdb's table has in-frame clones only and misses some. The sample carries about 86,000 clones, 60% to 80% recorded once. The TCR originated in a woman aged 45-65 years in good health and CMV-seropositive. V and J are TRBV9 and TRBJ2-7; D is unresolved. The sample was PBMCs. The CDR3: CASSVGRQVSSYEQYF. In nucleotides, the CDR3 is TGTGCCAGCAGCGTAGGGCGTCAGGTGAGCTCCTACGAGCAGTACTTC.